This T cell receptor beta chain was sequenced for a study of cytomegalovirus exposure and HLA in healthy donors. Here immunoSEQ multiplex PCR was the method, and the copy in TCRdb shows in-frame clones only, minus some. The profile covers 60,000 to 80,000 clones, with over 90% appearing a single time and about 3.5% taken by the ten largest. The CDR3 covers 15 residues. CDR1 MDHEN and CDR2 SYDVKM come from the germline V gene. Trimming at V came to 2 bases and at J to 6 bases, leaving 5 bases not matched to a gene. The TCR was taken from a woman aged 18-30 years in good health and CMV-seropositive. Material: PBMCs. The chain is built from TRBV28 and TRBJ2-1, with 9 bases identical to TRBD1. The CDR3 DNA reads TGTGCCAGCAGTTTAGGGGACAGGGTCGGCAATGAGCAGTTCTTC. Translation gives CASSLGDRVGNEQFF.